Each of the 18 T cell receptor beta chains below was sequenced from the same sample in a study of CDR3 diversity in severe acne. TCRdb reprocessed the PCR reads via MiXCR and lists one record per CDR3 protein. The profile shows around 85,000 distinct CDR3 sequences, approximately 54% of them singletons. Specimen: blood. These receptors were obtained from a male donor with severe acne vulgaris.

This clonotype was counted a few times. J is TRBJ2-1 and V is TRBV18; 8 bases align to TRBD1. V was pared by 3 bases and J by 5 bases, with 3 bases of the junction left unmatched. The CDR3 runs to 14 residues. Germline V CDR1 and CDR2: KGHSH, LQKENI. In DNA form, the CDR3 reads TGTGCCAGCTCACCTAAGGACAGGGACAATGAGCAGTTCTTC. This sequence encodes CASSPKDRDNEQFF.

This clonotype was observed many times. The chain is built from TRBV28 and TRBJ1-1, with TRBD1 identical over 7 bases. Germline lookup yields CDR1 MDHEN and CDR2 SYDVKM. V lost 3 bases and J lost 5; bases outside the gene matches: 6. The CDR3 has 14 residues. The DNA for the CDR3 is TGTGCCAGCAGTTTTAGCCTACAGGGGACTGAAGCTTTCTTT. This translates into CASSFSLQGTEAFF. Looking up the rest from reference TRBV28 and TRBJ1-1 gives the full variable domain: DVKVTQSSRYLVKRTGEKVFLECVQDMDHENMFWYRQDPGLGLRLIYFSYDVKMKEKGDIPEGYSVSREKKERFSLILESASTNQTSMYLCASSFSLQGTEAFFGQGTRLTVV.

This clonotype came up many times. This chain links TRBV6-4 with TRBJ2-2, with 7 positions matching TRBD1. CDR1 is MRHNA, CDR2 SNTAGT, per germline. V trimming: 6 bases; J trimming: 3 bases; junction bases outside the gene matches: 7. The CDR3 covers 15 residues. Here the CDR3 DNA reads TGTGCCAGCAGCGAGGGACAGCTTCACACCGGGGAGCTGTTTTTT. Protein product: CASSEGQLHTGELFF.

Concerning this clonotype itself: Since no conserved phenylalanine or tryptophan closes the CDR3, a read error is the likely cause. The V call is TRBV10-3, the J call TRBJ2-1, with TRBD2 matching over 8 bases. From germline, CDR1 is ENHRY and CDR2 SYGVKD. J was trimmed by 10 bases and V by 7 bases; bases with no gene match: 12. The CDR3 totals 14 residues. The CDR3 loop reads CAINPGPAGAEQFL. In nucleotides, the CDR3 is TGTGCCATCAACCCGGGACCAGCGGGAGCCGAGCAGTTCCTC.

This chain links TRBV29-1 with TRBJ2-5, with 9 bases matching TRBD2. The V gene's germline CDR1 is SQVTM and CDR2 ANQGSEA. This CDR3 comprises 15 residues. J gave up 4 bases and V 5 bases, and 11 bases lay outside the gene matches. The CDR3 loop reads CSVPLRASGIETQYF. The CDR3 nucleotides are TGCAGCGTTCCCCTTCGAGCTAGCGGGATAGAGACCCAGTACTTC.

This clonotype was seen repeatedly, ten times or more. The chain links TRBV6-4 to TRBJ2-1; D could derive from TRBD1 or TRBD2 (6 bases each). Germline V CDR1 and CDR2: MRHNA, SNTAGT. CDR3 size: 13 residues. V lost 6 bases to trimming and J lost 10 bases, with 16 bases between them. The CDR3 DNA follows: TGTGCCAGCAGCAAGCTTCAGGGGAGGGAGCAGTTCTTC. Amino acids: CASSKLQGREQFF.

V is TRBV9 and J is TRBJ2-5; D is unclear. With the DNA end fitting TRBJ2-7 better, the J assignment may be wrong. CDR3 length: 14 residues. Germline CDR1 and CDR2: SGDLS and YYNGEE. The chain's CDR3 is CASSDGPTSYEQYF. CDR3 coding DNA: TGTGCCAGCAGTGACGGACCCACCTCTTACGAGCAGTACTTC.

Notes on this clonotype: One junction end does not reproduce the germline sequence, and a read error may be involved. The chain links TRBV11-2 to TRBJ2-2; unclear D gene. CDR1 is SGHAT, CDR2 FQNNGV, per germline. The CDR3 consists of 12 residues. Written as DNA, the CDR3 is TGTACCAGCAGCCGACCTTCCGGGGAGCTGTTTTTT. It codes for CTSSRPSGELFF.

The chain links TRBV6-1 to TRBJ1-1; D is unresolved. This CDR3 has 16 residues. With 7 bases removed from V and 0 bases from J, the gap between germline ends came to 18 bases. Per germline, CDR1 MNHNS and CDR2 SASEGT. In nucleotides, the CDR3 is TGTGCCAGCACCCTTTTTAGACCGAGCATGAACACTGAAGCTTTCTTT. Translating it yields CASTLFRPSMNTEAFF.

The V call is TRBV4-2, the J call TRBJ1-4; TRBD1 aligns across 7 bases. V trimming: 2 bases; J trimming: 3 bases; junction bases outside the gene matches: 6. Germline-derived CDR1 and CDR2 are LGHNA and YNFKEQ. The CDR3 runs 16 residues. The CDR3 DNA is TGTGCCAGCAGCCAACCTGGACAGGTAGCTAATGAAAAACTGTTTTTT. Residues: CASSQPGQVANEKLFF.

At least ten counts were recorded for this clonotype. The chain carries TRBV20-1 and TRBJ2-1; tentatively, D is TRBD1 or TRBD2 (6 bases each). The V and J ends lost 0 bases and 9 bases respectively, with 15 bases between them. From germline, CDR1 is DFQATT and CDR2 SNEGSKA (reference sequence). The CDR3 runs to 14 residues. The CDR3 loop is CSARERLRGVEQFF. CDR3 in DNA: TGCAGTGCTAGAGAGCGACTAAGGGGGGTTGAGCAGTTCTTC.

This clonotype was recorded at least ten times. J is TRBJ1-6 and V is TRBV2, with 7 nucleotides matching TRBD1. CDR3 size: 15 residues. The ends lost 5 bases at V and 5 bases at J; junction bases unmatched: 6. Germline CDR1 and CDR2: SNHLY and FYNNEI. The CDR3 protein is CASSPIDRDNSPLHF. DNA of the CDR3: TGTGCCAGCAGTCCAATAGACAGGGATAATTCACCCCTCCACTTT.

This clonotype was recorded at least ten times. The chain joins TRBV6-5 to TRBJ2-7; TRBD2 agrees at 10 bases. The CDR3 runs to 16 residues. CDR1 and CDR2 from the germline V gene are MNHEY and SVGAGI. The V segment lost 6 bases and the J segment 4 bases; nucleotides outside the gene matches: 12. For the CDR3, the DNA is TGTGCCAGCAGGCGAGACCCCAGCGGGAGGGCTTACGAGCAGTACTTC. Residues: CASRRDPSGRAYEQYF.

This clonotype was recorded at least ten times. The CDR3 here is CASREGLNTGELFF. The CDR3 coding sequence is TGTGCCAGCAGGGAGGGGCTGAACACCGGGGAGCTGTTTTTT. The chain is built from TRBV9 and TRBJ2-2, with D possibly TRBD2 on 6 matching bases. The CDR3 consists of 14 residues. V dropped 5 bases and J dropped 1 base, with 9 bases sitting between them. Germline V gene sequence: CDR1 SGDLS, CDR2 YYNGEE.

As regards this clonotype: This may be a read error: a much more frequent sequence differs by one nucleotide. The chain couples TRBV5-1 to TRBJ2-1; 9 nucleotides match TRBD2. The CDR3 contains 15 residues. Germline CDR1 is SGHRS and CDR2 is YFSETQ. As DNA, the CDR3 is TGTGCCAGCAGCCCCCGGGCTAGCGGGGAAGATGAGCAGTTCTTC. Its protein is CASSPRASGEDEQFF.

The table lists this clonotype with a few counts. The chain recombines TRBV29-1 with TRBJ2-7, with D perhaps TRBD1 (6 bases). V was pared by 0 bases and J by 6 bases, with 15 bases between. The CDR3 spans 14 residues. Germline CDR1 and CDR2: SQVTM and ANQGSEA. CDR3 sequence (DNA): TGCAGCGTTGAAGACGGGCAGGGGTTGGGCGAGCAGTACTTC. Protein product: CSVEDGQGLGEQYF.

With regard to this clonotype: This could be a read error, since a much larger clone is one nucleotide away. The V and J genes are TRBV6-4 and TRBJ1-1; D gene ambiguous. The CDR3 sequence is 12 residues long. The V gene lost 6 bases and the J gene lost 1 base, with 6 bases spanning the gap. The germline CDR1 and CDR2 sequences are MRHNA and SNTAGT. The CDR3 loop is CASRTPNTEAFF. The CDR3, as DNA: TGTGCCAGCAGAACGCCGAACACTGAAGCTTTCTTT.

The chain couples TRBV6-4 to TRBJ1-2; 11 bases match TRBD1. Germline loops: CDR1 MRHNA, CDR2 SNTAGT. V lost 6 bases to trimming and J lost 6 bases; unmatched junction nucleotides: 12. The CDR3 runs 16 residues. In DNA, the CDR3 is TGTGCCAGCAGCGCTCCATTGGACAGGGGGCTCCATGGCTACACCTTC. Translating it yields CASSAPLDRGLHGYTF.